The source of this T cell receptor (beta chain) is a study of Graves' ophthalmopathy and Graves' hyperthyroidism. Study-level background: Peripheral blood (taken before any treatment) was collected at initial diagnosis.

Beta-chain TCR CDR3 regions were amplified from RNA transcripts. Scientists carried out first-round RT-PCR using HTBI primers and then a second-round multiplex PCR. TCRdb ran MiXCR on the multiplex PCR reads and lists one entry per CDR3 protein. The profile shows 150,000 to 200,000 distinct CDR3 sequences, approximately 40% of them singletons. Overall study findings and caveats: In separating ophthalmopathy from stable hyperthyroidism, a 13-signature model achieved about 90% sensitivity and 81.08% specificity.

The germline V and J ends were trimmed by 1 base and 10 bases, with 10 bases remaining between them. This CDR3 is 12 amino acids long. The germline V gene encodes CDR1 SGHVS and CDR2 FQNEAQ. This clonotype appeared many times. Its target is not known. This chain uses TRBV7-8 with TRBJ1-1; D ambiguous. The sequence was collected from a man under 40 with Graves' ophthalmopathy. Sample: peripheral blood. CDR3 region: CASSLERSTAFF. The CDR3 DNA reads as TGTGCCAGCAGCTTAGAGAGGAGTACAGCTTTCTTT.